Described below is a single T cell receptor (beta chain) sequence and its context. The antigen is undetermined. This sample also contains other DNA sequences that code for the same CDR3. These data originate in a study of Ad26.COV2.S vaccination and SARS-CoV-2 variants. Study information: Enrolled in COV1001, the donor was in the Ad26.COV2.S trial arm, which received the vaccine. Study observations and caveats: From the TCR breadth and depth analyses, total T cell responses may have been underestimated. After vaccination, reports described spike-specific CD8+ and CD4+ T cell responses as showing substantial breadth.

Profiling relied on immunoSEQ multiplex PCR, and the TCRdb table lists in-frame clones only, not all of them. Of roughly 700,000 clones detected, more than 70% appear once; the ten largest clones hold approximately 1.5%. CDR3 length equals 15 residues. Germline V gene data show CDR1 as LGHDT and CDR2 as YNNKEL (reference sequence). Losses at the gene ends were 3 bases for V and 1 base for J; bases not matched to a gene: 0. As to treatment: roughly 19 received Ad26.COV2.S at low or high dose, single or two shots; about 5 received placebo; per-sample allocation not given. Day 63 after the first injection of vaccine or placebo was the sampling time. Whoever gave the sample was an adult aged 18-55 years in Boston.

The receptor comes from a person aged 18-60 years who received the Ad26.COV2.S COVID-19 vaccine or a placebo. V and J are TRBV3-1 (or the pseudogene TRBV3-2) and TRBJ2-7; 13 bases fit TRBD2. The material sequenced was peripheral blood, taken in a trial of Ad26.COV2.S vaccine versus placebo. The CDR3 DNA sequence: TGTGCCAGCAGCCAGGGACTAGCGGGGTCCTACGAGCAGTACTTC. Translated, it gives CASSQGLAGSYEQYF.